The 5 T cell receptor beta chains reported below all come from one sample, sequenced in a study of CD4 T cells in relation to SARS-CoV-2 and coronaviruses (dated by TCRdb to the early 2020s). CD4+ T cells from unexposed donors were collected before the COVID-19 pandemic (2011-2018). The EasySep CD4+ T cell isolation kit was used to isolate CD4+ T cells once the cultures had run for nine to eleven days. Library creation used the immunoSEQ multiplex PCR assay. In TCRdb, the immuneACCESS table is reduced to in-frame sequences with V and J assigned. These tables do not hold every clone; where another copy was compared, an unresolved V gene accounts for under half, and the others remain unexplained. The sample table contains 20,000 to 25,000 clones; only one count was recorded for approximately 82% of them. The ten largest clones capture roughly 17% of the sample. Their recognized antigens are unknown.

Material for sequencing was CD4+ T cells from PBMCs, cultured in vitro. Receptors originate from a human donor in good health.

The genes are TRBV5-1 and TRBJ1-1; D remains ambiguous. This CDR3 spans 14 amino acids. V was cut by 0 bases and J by 2 bases, with 8 bases left in between. CDR1 and CDR2 from the germline V gene are SGHRS and YFSETQ. The CDR3 DNA reads TGCGCCAGCAGCTTGGAGGGTTCAAACACTGAAGCTTTCTTT. Encoded protein: CASSLEGSNTEAFF.

The chain has TRBV6-4 and TRBJ1-2; D gene unclear. The ends were cut back, 3 bases at V and 5 bases at J, with 7 bases in the middle. This CDR3 contains 12 residues. Germline V gene lookup returns CDR1 MRHNA and CDR2 SNTAGT. DNA of the CDR3: TGTGCCAGCAGTGATGGCATATATGGCTACACCTTC. Amino acids: CASSDGIYGYTF.

The J gene is TRBJ1-3, the V gene TRBV7-3; no clear D gene. Trimming pared 5 bases from V and 0 bases from J, leaving 5 bases between. CDR3 length equals 13 residues. Germline V gene sequence: CDR1 SGHTA, CDR2 FQGTGA. The DNA of the CDR3 is TGTGCCAGCAGCGAAAGCTCTGGAAACACCATATATTTT. Translated: CASSESSGNTIYF.

The chain couples TRBV9 to TRBJ2-2, with a possible D match to TRBD1 (6 bases). Trimming removed 5 bases from V and 0 bases from J, with 8 bases in between. Germline V gives CDR1 SGDLS, CDR2 YYNGEE. The CDR3 extends over 14 amino acids. For the CDR3, the DNA is TGTGCCAGCAGACAGGGACCGAACACCGGGGAGCTGTTTTTT. The encoded protein is CASRQGPNTGELFF.

V gene TRBV6-5 combines with J gene TRBJ1-1, with D perhaps matching TRBD1 (5 bases). V lost 2 bases and J lost 3, with 13 bases in between. Germline CDR1 MNHEY, CDR2 SVGAGI. The length of the CDR3 is 15 residues. CDR3 region: CASSYRGGKDTEAFF. The DNA for the CDR3 is TGTGCCAGCAGTTACCGCGGGGGGAAGGACACTGAAGCTTTCTTT.